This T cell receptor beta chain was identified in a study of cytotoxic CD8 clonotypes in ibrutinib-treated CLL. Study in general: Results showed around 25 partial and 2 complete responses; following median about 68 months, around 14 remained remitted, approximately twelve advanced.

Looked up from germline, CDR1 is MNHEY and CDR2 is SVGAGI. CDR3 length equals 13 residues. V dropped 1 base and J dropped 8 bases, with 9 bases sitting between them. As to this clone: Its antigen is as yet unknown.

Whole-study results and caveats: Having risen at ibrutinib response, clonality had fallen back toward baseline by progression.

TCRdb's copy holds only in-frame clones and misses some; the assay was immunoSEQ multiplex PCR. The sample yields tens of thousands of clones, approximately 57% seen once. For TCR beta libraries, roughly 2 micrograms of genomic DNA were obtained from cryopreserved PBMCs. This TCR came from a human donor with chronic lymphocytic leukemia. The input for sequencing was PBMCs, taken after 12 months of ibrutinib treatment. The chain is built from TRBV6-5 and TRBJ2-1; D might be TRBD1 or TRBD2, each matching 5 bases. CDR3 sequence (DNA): TGTGCCAGCAGTTACTTGGGGGTCCATGAGCAGTTCTTC. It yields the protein CASSYLGVHEQFF.